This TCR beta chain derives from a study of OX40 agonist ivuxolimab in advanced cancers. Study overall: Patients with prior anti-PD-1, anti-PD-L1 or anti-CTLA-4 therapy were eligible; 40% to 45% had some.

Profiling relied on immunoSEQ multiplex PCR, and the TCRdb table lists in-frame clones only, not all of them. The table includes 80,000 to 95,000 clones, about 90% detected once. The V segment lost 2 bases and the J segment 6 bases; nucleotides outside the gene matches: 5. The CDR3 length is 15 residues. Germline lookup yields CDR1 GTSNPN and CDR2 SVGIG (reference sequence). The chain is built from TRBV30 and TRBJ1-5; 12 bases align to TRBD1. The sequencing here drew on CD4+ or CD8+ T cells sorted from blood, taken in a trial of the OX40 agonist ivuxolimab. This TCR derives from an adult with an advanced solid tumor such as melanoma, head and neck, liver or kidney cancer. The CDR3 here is CAWSTGQGAFQPQHF. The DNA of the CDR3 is TGTGCCTGGAGTACGGGACAGGGGGCTTTTCAGCCCCAGCATTTT.